These 23 T cell receptor beta chains originate from one sample sequenced in a study of blood T cell repertoires in COVID-19 (dated by TCRdb to 2018 to 2021). Library method: the immunoSEQ multiplex PCR assay. TCRdb provides this immuneACCESS table in a form limited to in-frame rearrangements. Some clones are lacking; in checked studies, under half of them reflect an unresolved V gene, and why the rest are absent is not known. The sample data list around 360,000 clones, and less than 90% of these were observed just once. The ten largest clonotypes hold about 2.7% of the sample. The sequencing input was PBMCs or T cells enriched from blood (not recorded which). These receptors were obtained from a woman aged 25 to 45 who had recovered from COVID-19.

The CDR3 coding sequence is TGTGCCAGCAGTTTATCGACAGGGGGCTACAGGACTAATGAAAAACTGTTTTTT. Residues: CASSLSTGGYRTNEKLFF. This chain uses TRBV27 with TRBJ1-4, with 10 bases identical to TRBD1. With V trimmed by 0 bases and J by 2 bases, 6 bases remained unmatched. The CDR3 runs 18 residues. Germline V lookup: CDR1 MNHEY, CDR2 SMNVEV (reference sequence).

CDR3 loop: CAGKTDYNEQFF. The CDR3 coding sequence is TGTGCCGGCAAGACAGATTACAATGAGCAGTTCTTC. The chain recombines TRBV6-5 with TRBJ2-1; TRBD1 is a possible D gene (5 bases). Trimming took off 11 bases at V and 4 bases at J, with 12 bases between the two ends. The CDR3 length is 12 residues. Germline V gene lookup returns CDR1 MNHEY and CDR2 SVGAGI.

The CDR3 reads CASSLGAGDTEAFF. The CDR3 region has the DNA TGTGCCAGCAGCCTGGGGGCCGGCGACACTGAAGCTTTCTTT. The chain uses TRBV5-6 and TRBJ1-1; maybe TRBD1 (6 bases). V dropped 4 bases and J dropped 3 bases, with 13 bases sitting between them. CDR3 length: 14 residues. Per the germline V gene, CDR1 is SGHDT and CDR2 is YYEEEE.

V is TRBV12-3 or TRBV12-4 and J is TRBJ2-2; D may be TRBD1 (6 bases). The CDR3 covers 13 residues. Trimming pared 7 bases from V and 2 bases from J, leaving 8 bases between. This CDR3 is CASNRDNTGELFF. The CDR3 nucleotides are TGTGCCAGCAACAGGGATAACACCGGGGAGCTGTTTTTT.

The V call is TRBV5-1, the J call TRBJ1-6; D is perhaps TRBD1 (5 bases). Germline-derived CDR1 and CDR2 are SGHRS and YFSETQ. The CDR3 covers 16 residues. Trimming left V 4 bases short and J 7 bases short, with 18 bases between. In DNA, the CDR3 is TGCGCCAGCAGCCCCGGGACTGGAACCTTAAATTCACCCCTCCACTTT. This codes for CASSPGTGTLNSPLHF.

This chain joins TRBV15 and TRBJ1-1; 10 nucleotides align to TRBD1. This CDR3 contains 15 residues. Germline values: CDR1 LNHNV, CDR2 YYDKDF (reference sequence). The junction had 3 bases not matched to a gene; V was cut back by 1 base and J by 4 bases. This CDR3 is CATSRVGQGGTEAFF. The CDR3, as DNA: TGTGCCACCAGCAGAGTAGGACAGGGGGGCACTGAAGCTTTCTTT.

This rearrangement joins TRBV5-1 to TRBJ1-3, with 9 nucleotides matching TRBD1. The germline gives CDR1 SGHRS, CDR2 YFSETQ. V lost 4 bases and J lost 4; bases outside the gene matches: 9. The CDR3 consists of 16 residues. CDR3 coding DNA: TGCGCCAGCAGCGAATGGGGACAGGGCTCAGGAAACACCATATATTTT. Its protein product is CASSEWGQGSGNTIYF.

The V gene is TRBV25-1, the J gene TRBJ2-5, with TRBD1 as a possible D gene (5 bases). CDR1 MGHDK and CDR2 SYGVNS come from the germline V gene. Trimming removed 3 bases at V and 4 bases at J, with 18 bases between. CDR3 size: 16 residues. The CDR3 DNA reads TGTGCCAGCAGTGAGGCTGGATCCAGGGTGGTAGAGACCCAGTACTTC. Protein sequence: CASSEAGSRVVETQYF.

This chain joins TRBV14 and TRBJ1-4; D gene ambiguous. This CDR3 comprises 12 residues. The V end lost 4 bases, the J end lost 4 bases, and 4 bases lay between the germline ends. Germline-derived CDR1 and CDR2 are SGHDN and FVKESK. The CDR3: CASSLSNEKLFF. Here the CDR3 DNA reads TGTGCCAGCAGCCTTAGTAATGAAAAACTGTTTTTT.

This clone came up once. The CDR3 region has the DNA TGTGCCAGCAGTGCCGGGACAGGGAACACTGAAGCTTTCTTT. It codes for CASSAGTGNTEAFF. J is TRBJ1-1 and V is TRBV2, with 8 bases aligning to TRBD1. J was trimmed by 1 base and V by 4 bases; bases with no gene match: 2. The CDR3 runs 14 residues. Germline V gene lookup returns CDR1 SNHLY and CDR2 FYNNEI.

The CDR3 reads CASSGRDRGWSSYNEQFF. CDR3 coding DNA: TGTGCCAGCAGCGGAAGGGACAGGGGGTGGAGCTCCTACAATGAGCAGTTCTTC. The chain is built from TRBV9 and TRBJ2-1, with 11 bases identical to TRBD1. The ends lost 3 bases at V and 0 bases at J; junction bases unmatched: 8. The CDR3 totals 18 residues. Germline CDR1 and CDR2: SGDLS and YYNGEE.

V usage is TRBV19 and J usage is TRBJ1-3; no reliable D call. Trimming shortened V by 1 base and J by 1 base, and 8 bases separated the two germline ends. CDR1 and CDR2 from the germline V gene are LNHDA and SQIVND (reference sequence). The CDR3 sequence is 15 residues long. The CDR3 DNA reads TGTGCCAGTAGTATAGCCGGGAATTCTGGAAACACCATATATTTT. Translating it yields CASSIAGNSGNTIYF.

The chain uses TRBV19 and TRBJ1-1; possible D gene TRBD1, 5 bases. CDR3 length: 12 residues. Trimming stripped 7 bases from V and 3 bases from J, with 9 bases between. The germline CDR1 and CDR2 sequences are LNHDA and SQIVND (reference sequence). Here the CDR3 reads CASIGDYTEAFF. The CDR3 DNA reads as TGTGCCAGTATAGGGGATTACACTGAAGCTTTCTTT.

This rearrangement joins TRBV4-2 to TRBJ1-2; no firm D call. CDR1 is LGHNA and CDR2 is YNFKEQ in the germline V gene. Trimming removed 1 base from V and 9 bases from J, with 21 bases in between. The CDR3 totals 16 residues. The CDR3 coding sequence is TGTGCCAGCAGCCAAGTCCCCTCCACGGGGTATACGAGCTACACCTTC. It codes for CASSQVPSTGYTSYTF.

The chain has TRBV11-1 and TRBJ2-5; possibly TRBD1 for D (5 bases). CDR1 SGHAT and CDR2 FQDESV come from the germline V gene (reference sequence). The V end was cut by 1 base, the J end by 4 bases, with 10 bases between. The CDR3 length is 14 residues. This chain's CDR3 is CASSLENRRETQYF. In nucleotides, the CDR3 is TGTGCCAGCAGCTTAGAGAACAGGCGAGAGACCCAGTACTTC.

This chain's CDR3 is CASSGGTGRADTQYF. In DNA, the CDR3 is TGTGCCAGCAGCGGCGGGACAGGGAGGGCAGATACGCAGTATTTT. This chain uses TRBV5-4 with TRBJ2-3; 9 bases agree with TRBD1. The CDR3 consists of 15 residues. The V and J ends lost 4 bases and 4 bases, in that order; junction bases with no gene match: 7. CDR1 is SGHNT, CDR2 YYREEE, per germline (reference sequence).

The chain uses TRBV2 and TRBJ2-7; D perhaps matches TRBD1 (6 bases). Germline CDR1 reads SNHLY; CDR2 reads FYNNEI. Trimming left V 8 bases short and J 3 bases short, with 11 bases between. The CDR3 spans 12 residues. The CDR3 DNA sequence: TGTGCCAGCCGGGACATAGACTACGAGCAGTACTTC. Amino acids: CASRDIDYEQYF.

This chain links TRBV4-2 with TRBJ1-1, with a possible D match to TRBD1 (6 bases). This CDR3 has 17 residues. Trimming took 2 bases from V and 4 from J, leaving 20 bases between them. Germline V lookup: CDR1 LGHNA, CDR2 YNFKEQ. Written as DNA, the CDR3 is TGTGCCAGCAGCCAATCGCCCGGGACGCAAGGGGGCACTGAAGCTTTCTTT. Translation gives CASSQSPGTQGGTEAFF.

This clone was observed a few times. The chain has TRBV4-1 and TRBJ2-7; perhaps TRBD2 as D (6 bases). CDR1 is MGHRA, CDR2 YSYEKL, per germline. V was pared by 2 bases and J by 3 bases, with 17 bases between. The CDR3 is 16 residues long. DNA of the CDR3: TGCGCCAGCAGCCAATTTTACGTAGCGGTGGGCTACGAGCAGTACTTC. Protein: CASSQFYVAVGYEQYF.

The rearrangement uses TRBV11-2 and TRBJ1-3; D is ambiguous. The CDR3 is 17 amino acids. The V gene's germline CDR1 is SGHAT and CDR2 FQNNGV. With 6 bases removed from V and 0 bases from J, the gap between germline ends came to 18 bases. The CDR3 DNA sequence: TGTGCCAGCAGACCCTTGGGCAGGTATAACTCTGGAAACACCATATATTTT. Its translation: CASRPLGRYNSGNTIYF.

The chain employs TRBV28 and TRBJ2-5; no firm D call. CDR3 length equals 13 residues. The germline V and J ends were trimmed by 2 bases and 3 bases, with 7 bases remaining between them. Germline CDR1 reads MDHEN; CDR2 reads SYDVKM. The CDR3 loop is CASSLELEETQYF. CDR3 in DNA: TGTGCCAGCAGTTTAGAACTTGAAGAGACCCAGTACTTC.

The chain couples TRBV6-5 to TRBJ2-4, with D possibly matching TRBD2 (6 bases). This CDR3 comprises 16 residues. Looked up from germline, CDR1 is MNHEY and CDR2 is SVGAGI. V was cut by 0 bases and J by 1 base, with 10 bases left in between. The CDR3 region has the DNA TGTGCCAGCAGTTACTCGGCGGGGAGGGCCAAAAACATTCAGTACTTC. Translated: CASSYSAGRAKNIQYF.

V gene TRBV19 combines with J gene TRBJ2-1; D is unclear. Trimming shortened V by 0 bases and J by 12 bases, and 9 bases separated the two germline ends. This CDR3 has 12 residues. Germline-derived CDR1 and CDR2 are LNHDA and SQIVND (reference sequence). CDR3 sequence (DNA): TGTGCCAGTAGTATAGACCCGAGTCGGCAGTTCTTC. It is translated as CASSIDPSRQFF.